This T cell receptor beta chain was recovered during a study of cytomegalovirus exposure and HLA in healthy donors. Germline V lookup: CDR1 MNHEY, CDR2 SMNVEV (reference sequence). The CDR3 is 15 residues long. V shed 2 bases and J shed 4 bases, with 12 bases lying between them. The PCR used 60 Vbeta and 13 Jbeta primers. Sequencing was performed with immunoSEQ multiplex PCR; in TCRdb, only in-frame clones are kept and a portion is missing. The data hold 130,000 to 150,000 clones, with 55% to 70% observed a single time. The chain uses TRBV27 and TRBJ1-3; no clear D. The sequence was obtained from a woman younger than 45 in good health and CMV-seropositive. The material sequenced was PBMCs. The CDR3 coding sequence is TGTGCCAGCAGTTTAATCTGGGGAGCCGGAAACACCATATATTTT. This sequence encodes CASSLIWGAGNTIYF.